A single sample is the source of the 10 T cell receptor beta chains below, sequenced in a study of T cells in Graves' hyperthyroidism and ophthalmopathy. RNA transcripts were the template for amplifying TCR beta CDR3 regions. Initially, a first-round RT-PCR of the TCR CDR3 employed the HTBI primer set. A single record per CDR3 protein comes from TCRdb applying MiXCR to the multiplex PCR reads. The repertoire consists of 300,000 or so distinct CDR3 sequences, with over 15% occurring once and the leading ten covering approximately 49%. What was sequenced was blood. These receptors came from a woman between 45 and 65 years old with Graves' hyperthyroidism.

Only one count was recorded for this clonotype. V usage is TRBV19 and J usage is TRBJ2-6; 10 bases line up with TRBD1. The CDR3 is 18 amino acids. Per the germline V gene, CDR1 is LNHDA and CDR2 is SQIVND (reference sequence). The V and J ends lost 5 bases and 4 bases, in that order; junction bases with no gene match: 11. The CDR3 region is CASSSGTGVFAGANVLTF. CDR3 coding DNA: TGTGCCAGTAGTTCCGGGACAGGGGTGTTCGCCGGGGCCAACGTCCTGACTTTC.

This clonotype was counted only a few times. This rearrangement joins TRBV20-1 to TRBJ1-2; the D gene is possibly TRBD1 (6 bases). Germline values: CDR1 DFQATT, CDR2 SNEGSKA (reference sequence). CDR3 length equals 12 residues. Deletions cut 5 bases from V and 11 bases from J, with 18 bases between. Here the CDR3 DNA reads TGCAGTGCTTCCTTCTTGGGGGCAGGTTACACCTTC. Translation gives CSASFLGAGYTF.

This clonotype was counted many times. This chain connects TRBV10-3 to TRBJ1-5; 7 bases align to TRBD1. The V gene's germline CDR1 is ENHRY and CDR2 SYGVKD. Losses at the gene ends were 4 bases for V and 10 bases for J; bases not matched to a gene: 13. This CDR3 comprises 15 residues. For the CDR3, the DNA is TGTGCCATCAGTGCCACGGGACAGCCCAGAAATCCCCAGCATTTT. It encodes CAISATGQPRNPQHF.

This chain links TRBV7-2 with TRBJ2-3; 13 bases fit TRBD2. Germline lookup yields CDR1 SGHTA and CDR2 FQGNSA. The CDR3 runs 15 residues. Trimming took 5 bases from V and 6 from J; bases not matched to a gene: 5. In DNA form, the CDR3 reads TGTGCCAGCAGCGCAGGACTAGCGGGGGACGATACGCAGTATTTT. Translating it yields CASSAGLAGDDTQYF.

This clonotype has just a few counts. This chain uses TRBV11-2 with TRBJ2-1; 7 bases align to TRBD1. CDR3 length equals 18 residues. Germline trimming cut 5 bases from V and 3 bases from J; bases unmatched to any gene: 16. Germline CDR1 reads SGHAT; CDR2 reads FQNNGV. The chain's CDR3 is CASSHSIDGTVDYNEQFF. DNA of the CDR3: TGTGCCAGCAGCCACTCGATCGATGGGACAGTGGACTACAATGAGCAGTTCTTC.

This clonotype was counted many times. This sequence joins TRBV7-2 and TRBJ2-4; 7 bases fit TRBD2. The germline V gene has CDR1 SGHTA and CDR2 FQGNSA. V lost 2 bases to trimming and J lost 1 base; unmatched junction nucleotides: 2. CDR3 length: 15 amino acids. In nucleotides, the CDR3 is TGTGCCAGCAGCTTAAGCGGGAATGCCAAAAACATTCAGTACTTC. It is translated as CASSLSGNAKNIQYF.

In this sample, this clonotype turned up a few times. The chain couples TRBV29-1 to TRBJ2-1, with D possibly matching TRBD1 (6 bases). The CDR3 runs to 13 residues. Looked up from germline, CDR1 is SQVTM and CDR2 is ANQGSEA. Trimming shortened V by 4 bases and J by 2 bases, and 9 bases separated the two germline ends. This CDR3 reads CSVVQGAYNEQFF. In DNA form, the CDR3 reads TGCAGCGTTGTACAGGGAGCCTACAATGAGCAGTTCTTC.

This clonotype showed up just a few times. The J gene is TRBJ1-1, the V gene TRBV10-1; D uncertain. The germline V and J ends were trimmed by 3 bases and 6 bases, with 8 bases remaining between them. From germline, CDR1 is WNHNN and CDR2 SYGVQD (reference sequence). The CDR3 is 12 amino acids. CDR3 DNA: TGCGCCAGCAGTGAAGGGAGGTCTGAAGCTTTCTTT. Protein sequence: CASSEGRSEAFF.

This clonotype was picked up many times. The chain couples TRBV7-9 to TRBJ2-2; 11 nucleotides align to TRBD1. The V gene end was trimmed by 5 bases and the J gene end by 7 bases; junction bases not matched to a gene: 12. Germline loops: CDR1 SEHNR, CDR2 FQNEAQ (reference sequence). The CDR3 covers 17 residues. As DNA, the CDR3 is TGTGCCAGCAGCGATACCGGGACAGGGGGAGATGGCGGGGAGCTGTTTTTT. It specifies CASSDTGTGGDGGELFF. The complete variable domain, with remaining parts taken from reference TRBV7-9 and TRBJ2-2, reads DTGVSQNPRHKITKRGQNVTFRCDPISEHNRLYWYRQTLGQGPEFLTYFQNEAQLEKSRLLSDRFSAERPKGSFSTLEIQRTEQGDSAMYLCASSDTGTGGDGGELFFGEGSRLTVL.

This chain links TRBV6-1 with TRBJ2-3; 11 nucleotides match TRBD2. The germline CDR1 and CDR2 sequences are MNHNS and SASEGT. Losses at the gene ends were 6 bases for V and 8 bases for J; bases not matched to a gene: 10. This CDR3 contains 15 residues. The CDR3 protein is CASSENSGGAGTQYF. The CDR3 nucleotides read TGTGCCAGCAGCGAAAATAGCGGGGGGGCGGGTACGCAGTATTTT.